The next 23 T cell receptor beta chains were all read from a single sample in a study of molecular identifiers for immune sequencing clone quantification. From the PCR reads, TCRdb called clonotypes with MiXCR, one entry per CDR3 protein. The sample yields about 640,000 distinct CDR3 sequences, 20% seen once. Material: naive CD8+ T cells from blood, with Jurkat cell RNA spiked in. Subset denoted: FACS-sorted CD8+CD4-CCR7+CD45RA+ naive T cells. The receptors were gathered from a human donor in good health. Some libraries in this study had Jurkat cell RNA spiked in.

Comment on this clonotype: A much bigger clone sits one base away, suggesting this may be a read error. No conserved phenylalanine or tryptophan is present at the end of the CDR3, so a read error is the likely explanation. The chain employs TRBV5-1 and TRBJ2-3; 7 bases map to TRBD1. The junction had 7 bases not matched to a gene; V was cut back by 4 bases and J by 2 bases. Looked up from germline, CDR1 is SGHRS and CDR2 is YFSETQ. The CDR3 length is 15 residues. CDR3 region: CASSALTGTTDTQYL. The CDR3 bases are TGCGCCAGCAGCGCACTGACAGGGACCACAGATACGCAGTATCTT.

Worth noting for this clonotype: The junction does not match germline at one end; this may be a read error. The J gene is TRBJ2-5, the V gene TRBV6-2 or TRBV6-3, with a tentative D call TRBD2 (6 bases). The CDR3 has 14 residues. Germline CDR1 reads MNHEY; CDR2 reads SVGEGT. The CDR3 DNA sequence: TGTGTCAGCAATTACGGGACTCTCCAAGAGACCCAGTACTTC. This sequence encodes CVSNYGTLQETQYF.

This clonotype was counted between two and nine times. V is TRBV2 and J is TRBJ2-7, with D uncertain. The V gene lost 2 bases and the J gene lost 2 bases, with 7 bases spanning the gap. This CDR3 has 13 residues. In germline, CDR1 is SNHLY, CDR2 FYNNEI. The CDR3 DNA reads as TGTGCCAGCAGTGAATATCAGCCCTACGAGCAGTACTTC. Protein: CASSEYQPYEQYF.

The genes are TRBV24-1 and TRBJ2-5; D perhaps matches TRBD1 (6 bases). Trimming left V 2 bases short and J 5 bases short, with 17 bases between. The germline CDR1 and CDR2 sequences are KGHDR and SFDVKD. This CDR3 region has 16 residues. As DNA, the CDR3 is TGTGCCACCAGTGATTCGCAAGATACAGGGTGGGAGACCCAGTACTTC. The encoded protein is CATSDSQDTGWETQYF.

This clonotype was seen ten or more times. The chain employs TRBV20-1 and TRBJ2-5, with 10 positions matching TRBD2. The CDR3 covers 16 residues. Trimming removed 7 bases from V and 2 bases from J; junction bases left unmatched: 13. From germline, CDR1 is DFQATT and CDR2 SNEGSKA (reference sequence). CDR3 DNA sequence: TGCAGTGGGAGACGTAGCGGGGGGCCTACTCAAGAGACCCAGTACTTC. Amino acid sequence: CSGRRSGGPTQETQYF.

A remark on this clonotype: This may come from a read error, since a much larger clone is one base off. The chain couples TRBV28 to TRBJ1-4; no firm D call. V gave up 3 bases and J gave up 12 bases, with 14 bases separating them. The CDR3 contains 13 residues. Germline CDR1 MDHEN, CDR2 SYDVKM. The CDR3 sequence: CASSLTSLEELFF. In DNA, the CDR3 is TGTGCCAGCAGTTTGACCAGCCTCGAAGAACTGTTTTTT.

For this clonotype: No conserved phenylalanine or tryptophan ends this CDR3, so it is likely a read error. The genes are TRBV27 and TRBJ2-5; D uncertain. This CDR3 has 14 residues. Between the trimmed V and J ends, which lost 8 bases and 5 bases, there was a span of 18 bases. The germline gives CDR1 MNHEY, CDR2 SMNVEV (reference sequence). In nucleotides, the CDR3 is TGTGCCAGCGCTCCCCTTGGGGTCGGGGAGACCCAGTACCTC. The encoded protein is CASAPLGVGETQYL.

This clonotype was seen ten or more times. CDR3 DNA: TGTGCCAGCAGCTTAGCTAGCGCACCTAGCACAGATACGCAGTATTTT. Encoded protein: CASSLASAPSTDTQYF. V usage is TRBV7-9 and J usage is TRBJ2-3, with a tentative D call TRBD2 (5 bases). Per the germline V gene, CDR1 is SEHNR and CDR2 is FQNEAQ (reference sequence). CDR3 length: 16 amino acids. The ends were cut back, 0 bases at V and 0 bases at J, with 10 bases in the middle.

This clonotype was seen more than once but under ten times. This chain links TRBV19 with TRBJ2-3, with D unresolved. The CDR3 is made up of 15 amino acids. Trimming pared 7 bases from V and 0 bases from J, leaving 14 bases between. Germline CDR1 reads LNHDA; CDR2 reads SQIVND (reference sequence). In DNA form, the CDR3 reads TGTGCCAGTAAGGCTAGGTCCCCTAGCACAGATACGCAGTATTTT. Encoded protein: CASKARSPSTDTQYF.

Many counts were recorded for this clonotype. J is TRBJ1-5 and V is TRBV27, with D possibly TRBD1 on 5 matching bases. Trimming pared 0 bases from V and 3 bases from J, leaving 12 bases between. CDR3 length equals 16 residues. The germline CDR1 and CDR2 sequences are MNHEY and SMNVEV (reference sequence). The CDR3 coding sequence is TGTGCCAGCAGTTTATCCGGCCGACAGTTCAATCAGCCCCAGCATTTT. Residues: CASSLSGRQFNQPQHF.

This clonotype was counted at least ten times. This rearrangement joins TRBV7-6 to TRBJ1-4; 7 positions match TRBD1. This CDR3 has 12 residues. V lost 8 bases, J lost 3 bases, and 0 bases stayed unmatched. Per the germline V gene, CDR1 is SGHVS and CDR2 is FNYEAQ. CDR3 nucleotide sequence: TGTGCCAGCCAGGGGGCTAATGAAAAACTGTTTTTT. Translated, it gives CASQGANEKLFF. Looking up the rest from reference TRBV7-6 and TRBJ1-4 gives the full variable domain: GAGVSQSPRYKVTKRGQDVALRCDPISGHVSLYWYRQALGQGPEFLTYFNYEAQQDKSGLPNDRFSAERPEGSISTLTIQRTEQRDSAMYRCASQGANEKLFFGSGTQLSVL.

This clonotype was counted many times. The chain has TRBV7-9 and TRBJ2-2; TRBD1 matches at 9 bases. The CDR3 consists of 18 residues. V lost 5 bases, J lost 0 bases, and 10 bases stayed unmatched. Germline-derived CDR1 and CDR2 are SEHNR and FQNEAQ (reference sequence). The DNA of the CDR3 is TGTGCCAGCAGCCCCAGGACAGGGGACCCATCGAACACCGGGGAGCTGTTTTTT. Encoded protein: CASSPRTGDPSNTGELFF.

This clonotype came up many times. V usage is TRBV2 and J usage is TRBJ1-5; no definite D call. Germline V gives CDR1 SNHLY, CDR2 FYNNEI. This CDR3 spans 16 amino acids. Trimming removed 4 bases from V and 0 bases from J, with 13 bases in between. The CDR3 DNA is TGTGCCAGCAGTGTGATGCAGCGCAGTAGCAATCAGCCCCAGCATTTT. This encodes CASSVMQRSSNQPQHF.

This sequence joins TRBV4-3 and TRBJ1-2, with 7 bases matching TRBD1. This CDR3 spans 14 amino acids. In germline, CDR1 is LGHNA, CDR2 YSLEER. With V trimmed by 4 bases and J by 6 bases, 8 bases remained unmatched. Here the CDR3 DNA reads TGCGCCAGCAGCCGCAGAGACAGGGCTCATGGCTACACCTTC. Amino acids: CASSRRDRAHGYTF.

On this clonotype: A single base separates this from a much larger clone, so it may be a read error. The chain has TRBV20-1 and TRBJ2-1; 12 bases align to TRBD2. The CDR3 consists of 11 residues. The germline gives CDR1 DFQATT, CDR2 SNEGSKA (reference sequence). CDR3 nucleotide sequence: TGCGGTGCACCGACTAGCGGGAGCTCATTCTTC. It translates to CGAPTSGSSFF.

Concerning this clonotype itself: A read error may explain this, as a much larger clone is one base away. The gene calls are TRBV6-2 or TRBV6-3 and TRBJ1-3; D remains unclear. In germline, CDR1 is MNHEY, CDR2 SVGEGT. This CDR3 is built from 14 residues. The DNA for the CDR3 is TGTGTCAGCAGTACCCCCGCGGGGTCGGACACCATATATTTT. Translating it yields CVSSTPAGSDTIYF.

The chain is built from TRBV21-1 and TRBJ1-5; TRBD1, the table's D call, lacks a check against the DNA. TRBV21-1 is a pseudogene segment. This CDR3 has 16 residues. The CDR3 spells CASSKAPGSPTQPQHF. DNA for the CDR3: TGTGCCAGCAGCAAAGCACCAGGGAGCCCTACTCAGCCCCAGCATTTT.

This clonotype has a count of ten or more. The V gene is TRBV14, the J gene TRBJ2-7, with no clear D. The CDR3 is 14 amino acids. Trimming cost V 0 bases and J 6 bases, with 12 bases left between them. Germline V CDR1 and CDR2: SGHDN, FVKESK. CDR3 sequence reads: CASSQDSLGGEQYF. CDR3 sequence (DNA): TGTGCCAGCAGCCAAGATAGTTTAGGCGGCGAGCAGTACTTC. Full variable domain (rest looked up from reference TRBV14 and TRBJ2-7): EAGVTQFPSHSVIEKGQTVTLRCDPISGHDNLYWYRRVMGKEIKFLLHFVKESKQDESGMPNNRFLAERTGGTYSTLKVQPAELEDSGVYFCASSQDSLGGEQYFGPGTRLTVT.

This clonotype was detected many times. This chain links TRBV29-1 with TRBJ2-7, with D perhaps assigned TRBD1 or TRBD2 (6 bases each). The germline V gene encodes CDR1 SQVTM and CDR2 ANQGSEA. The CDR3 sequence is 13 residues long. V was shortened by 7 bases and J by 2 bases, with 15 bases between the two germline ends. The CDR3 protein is CSAEGGRPYEQYF. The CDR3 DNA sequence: TGCAGCGCCGAGGGGGGCAGGCCCTACGAGCAGTACTTC.

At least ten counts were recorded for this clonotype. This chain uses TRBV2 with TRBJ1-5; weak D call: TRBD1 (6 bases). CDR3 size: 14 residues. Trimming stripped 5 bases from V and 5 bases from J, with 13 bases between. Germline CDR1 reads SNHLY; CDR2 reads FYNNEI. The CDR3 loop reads CASSRGQLYQPQHF. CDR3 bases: TGTGCCAGCAGTCGAGGACAGTTATATCAGCCCCAGCATTTT.

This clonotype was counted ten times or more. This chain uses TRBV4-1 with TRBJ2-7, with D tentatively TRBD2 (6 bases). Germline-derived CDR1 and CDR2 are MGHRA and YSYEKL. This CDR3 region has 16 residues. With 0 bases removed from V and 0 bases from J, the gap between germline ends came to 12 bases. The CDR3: CASSQERGSVSYEQYF. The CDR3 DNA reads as TGCGCCAGCAGCCAAGAGCGGGGTTCGGTCTCCTACGAGCAGTACTTC.

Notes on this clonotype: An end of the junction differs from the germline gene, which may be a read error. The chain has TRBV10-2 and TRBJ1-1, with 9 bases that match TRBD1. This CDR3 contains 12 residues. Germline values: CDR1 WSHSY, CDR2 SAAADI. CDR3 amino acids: CASSTGGTKAFF. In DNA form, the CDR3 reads TGCGCCAGCAGTACAGGGGGCACTAAAGCTTTCTTT.

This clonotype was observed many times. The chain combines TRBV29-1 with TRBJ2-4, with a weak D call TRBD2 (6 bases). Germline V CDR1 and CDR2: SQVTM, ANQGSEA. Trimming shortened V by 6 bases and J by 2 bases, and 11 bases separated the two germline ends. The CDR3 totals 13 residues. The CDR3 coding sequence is TGCAGCGTCGAGGCGGGGTCCAAAAACATTCAGTACTTC. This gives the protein CSVEAGSKNIQYF.